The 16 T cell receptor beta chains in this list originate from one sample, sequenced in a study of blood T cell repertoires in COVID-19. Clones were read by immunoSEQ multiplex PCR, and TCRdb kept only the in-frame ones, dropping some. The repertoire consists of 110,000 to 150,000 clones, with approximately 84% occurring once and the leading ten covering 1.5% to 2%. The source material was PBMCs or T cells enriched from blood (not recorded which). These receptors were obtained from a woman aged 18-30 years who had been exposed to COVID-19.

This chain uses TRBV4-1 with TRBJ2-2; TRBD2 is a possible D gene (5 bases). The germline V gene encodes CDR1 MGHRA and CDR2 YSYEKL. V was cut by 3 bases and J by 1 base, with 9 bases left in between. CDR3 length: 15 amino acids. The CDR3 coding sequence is TGCGCCAGCAGCCAGACACGGGGGAACACCGGGGAGCTGTTTTTT. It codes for CASSQTRGNTGELFF.

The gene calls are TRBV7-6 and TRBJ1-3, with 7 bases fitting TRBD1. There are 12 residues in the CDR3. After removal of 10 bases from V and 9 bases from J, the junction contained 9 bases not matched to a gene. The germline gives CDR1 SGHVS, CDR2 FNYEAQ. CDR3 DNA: TGTGCCACCGCTACAGGGGTCGGCACCATATATTTT. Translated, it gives CATATGVGTIYF.

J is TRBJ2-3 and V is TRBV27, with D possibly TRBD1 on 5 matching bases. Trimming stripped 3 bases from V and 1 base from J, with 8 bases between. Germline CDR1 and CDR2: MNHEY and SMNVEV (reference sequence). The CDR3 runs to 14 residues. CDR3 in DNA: TGTGCCAGCAGTTTGTTCAGGGGCACAGATACGCAGTATTTT. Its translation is CASSLFRGTDTQYF.

In DNA, the CDR3 is TGCAGCGGAAAATGGAGACTAGCGGGAGCGAGAACCGGGGAGCTGTTTTTT. Its translation: CSGKWRLAGARTGELFF. The V and J genes are TRBV29-1 and TRBJ2-2, with 12 bases aligning to TRBD2. The germline V gene has CDR1 SQVTM and CDR2 ANQGSEA. V gave up 7 bases and J gave up 5 bases; unmatched junction bases: 14. The CDR3 runs 17 residues.

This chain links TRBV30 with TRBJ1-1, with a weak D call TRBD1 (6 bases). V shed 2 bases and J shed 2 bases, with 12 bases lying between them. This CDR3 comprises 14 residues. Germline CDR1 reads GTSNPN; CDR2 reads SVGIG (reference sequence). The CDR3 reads CAWSKRGGNTEAFF. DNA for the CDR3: TGTGCCTGGAGTAAAAGAGGGGGAAACACTGAAGCTTTCTTT.

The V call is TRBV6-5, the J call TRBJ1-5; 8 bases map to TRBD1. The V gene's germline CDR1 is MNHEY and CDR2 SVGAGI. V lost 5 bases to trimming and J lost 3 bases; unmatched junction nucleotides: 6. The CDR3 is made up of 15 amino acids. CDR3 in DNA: TGTGCCAGCAGTAGCCGACAGGGGTCCAATCAGCCCCAGCATTTT. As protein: CASSSRQGSNQPQHF.

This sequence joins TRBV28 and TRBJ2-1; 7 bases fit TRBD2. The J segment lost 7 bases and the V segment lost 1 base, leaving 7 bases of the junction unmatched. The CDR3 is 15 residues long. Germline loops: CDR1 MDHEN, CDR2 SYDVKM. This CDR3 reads CASSLLLALRNEQFF. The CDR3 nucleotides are TGTGCCAGCAGTTTATTACTAGCGCTAAGAAATGAGCAGTTCTTC.

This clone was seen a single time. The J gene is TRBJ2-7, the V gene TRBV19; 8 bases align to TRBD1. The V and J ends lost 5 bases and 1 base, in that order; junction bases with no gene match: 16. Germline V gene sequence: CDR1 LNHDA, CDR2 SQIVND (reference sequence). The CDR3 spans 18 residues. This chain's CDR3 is CASSPSGRGQKGSYEQYF. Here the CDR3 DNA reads TGTGCCAGTAGTCCCTCTGGCAGGGGGCAGAAGGGGTCCTACGAGCAGTACTTC.

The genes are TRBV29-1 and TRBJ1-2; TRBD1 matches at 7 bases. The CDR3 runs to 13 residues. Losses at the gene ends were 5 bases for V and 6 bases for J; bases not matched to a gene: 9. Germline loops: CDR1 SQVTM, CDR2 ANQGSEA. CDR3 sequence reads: CSVSQGRRNGYTF. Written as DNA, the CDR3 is TGCAGCGTTTCACAGGGGCGACGGAATGGCTACACCTTC.

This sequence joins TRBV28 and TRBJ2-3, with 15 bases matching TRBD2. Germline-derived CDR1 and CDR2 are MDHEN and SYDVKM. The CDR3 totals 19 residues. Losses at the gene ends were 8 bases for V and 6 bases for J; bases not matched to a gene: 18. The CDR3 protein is CASGLWWGLAGGGKDTQYF. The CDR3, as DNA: TGTGCCAGCGGGCTTTGGTGGGGACTAGCGGGAGGCGGGAAGGATACGCAGTATTTT.

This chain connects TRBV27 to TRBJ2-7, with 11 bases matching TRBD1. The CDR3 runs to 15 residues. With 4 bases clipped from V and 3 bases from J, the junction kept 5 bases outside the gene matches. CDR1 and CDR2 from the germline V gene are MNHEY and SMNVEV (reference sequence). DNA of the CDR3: TGTGCCAGCAGTTGGGACAGGGGGGAAGACTACGAGCAGTACTTC. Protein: CASSWDRGEDYEQYF.

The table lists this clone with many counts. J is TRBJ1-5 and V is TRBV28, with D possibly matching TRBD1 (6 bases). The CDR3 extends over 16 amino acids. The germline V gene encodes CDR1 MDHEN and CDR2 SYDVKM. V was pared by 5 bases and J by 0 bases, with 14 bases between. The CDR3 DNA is TGTGCCAGCAGTCCGTCGACAGGCTCTAGCAATCAGCCCCAGCATTTT. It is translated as CASSPSTGSSNQPQHF.

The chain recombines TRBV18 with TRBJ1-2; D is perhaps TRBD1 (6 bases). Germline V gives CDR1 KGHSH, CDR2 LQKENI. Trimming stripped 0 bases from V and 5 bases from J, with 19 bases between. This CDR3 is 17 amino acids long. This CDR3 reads CASSPPGARRGRYGYTF. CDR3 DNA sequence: TGTGCCAGCTCACCACCGGGGGCCCGGAGAGGCCGATATGGCTACACCTTC.

The CDR3 is CASSSRAGANTGELFF. CDR3 sequence (DNA): TGTGCCAGCAGTTCTCGTGCAGGGGCGAACACCGGGGAGCTGTTTTTT. The chain links TRBV28 to TRBJ2-2; possibly TRBD1 for D (6 bases). Germline V lookup: CDR1 MDHEN, CDR2 SYDVKM. The ends were cut back, 4 bases at V and 0 bases at J, with 12 bases in the middle. The CDR3 length is 16 residues.

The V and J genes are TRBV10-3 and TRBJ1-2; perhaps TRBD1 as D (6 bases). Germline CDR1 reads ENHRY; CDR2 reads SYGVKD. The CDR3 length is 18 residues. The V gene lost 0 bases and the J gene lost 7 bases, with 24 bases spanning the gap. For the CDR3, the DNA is TGTGCCATCAGTGAGTCATCTTATTTAGGTCAGGGGTCTGGTGGCTACACCTTC. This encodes CAISESSYLGQGSGGYTF.

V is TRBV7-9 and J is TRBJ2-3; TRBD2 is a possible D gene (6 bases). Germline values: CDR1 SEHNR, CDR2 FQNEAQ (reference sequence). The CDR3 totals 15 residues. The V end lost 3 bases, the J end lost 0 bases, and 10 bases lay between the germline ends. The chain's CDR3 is CASSLAGLSTDTQYF. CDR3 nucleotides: TGTGCCAGCAGCTTGGCGGGGCTTAGCACAGATACGCAGTATTTT.